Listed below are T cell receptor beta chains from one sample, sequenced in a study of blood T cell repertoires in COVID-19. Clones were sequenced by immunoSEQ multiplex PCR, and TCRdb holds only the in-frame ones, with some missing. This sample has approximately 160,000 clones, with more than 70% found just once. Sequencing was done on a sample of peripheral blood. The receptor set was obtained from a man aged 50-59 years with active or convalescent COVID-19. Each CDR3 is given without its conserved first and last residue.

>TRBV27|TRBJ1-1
ASSSRGDTEAF
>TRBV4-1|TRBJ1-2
ASSLRDRVLGNGYT
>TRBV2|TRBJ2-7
ASSDSSGRGYEQY
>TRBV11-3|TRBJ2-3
ASSQEAGGTDTQY
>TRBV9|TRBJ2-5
ASSPTSLQETQY
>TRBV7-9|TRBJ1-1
ASSPHMNTEAF
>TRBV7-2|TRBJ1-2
ASTLYYGYT
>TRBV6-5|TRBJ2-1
ASSPVGLAGAMQF
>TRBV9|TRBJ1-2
ASSVQPGQGAHGYT
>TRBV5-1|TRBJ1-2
ASSVQGQGSYGYT
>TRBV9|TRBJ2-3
ASSARTSGGRSTDTQY
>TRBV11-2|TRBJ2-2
ASSFSSGGASGELF
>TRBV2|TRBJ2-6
ASRTGSGANVLT
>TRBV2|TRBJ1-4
ASSWTGEGKLF
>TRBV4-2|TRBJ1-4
ASSQEMKGANEKLF
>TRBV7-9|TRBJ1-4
ASSQPTGATNEKLF